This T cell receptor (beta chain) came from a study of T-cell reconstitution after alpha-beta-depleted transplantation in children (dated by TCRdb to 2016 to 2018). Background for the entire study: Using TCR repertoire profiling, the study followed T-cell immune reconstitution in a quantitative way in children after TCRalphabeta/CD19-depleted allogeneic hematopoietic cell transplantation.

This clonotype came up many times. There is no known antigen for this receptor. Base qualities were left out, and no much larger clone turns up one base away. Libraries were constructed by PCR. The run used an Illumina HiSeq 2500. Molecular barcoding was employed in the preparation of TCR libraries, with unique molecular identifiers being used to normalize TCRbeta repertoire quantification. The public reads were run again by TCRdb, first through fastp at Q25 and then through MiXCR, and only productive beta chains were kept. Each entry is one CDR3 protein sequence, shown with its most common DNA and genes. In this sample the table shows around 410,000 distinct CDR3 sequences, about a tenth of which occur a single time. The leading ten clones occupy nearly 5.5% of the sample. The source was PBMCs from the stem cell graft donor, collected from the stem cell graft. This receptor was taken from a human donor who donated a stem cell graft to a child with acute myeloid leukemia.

The CDR3 region: CASSPPYPEGFEQYF. The DNA reads TGTGCCAGCAGTCCTCCGTACCCAGAGGGCTTCGAGCAGTACTTC. The rearranged chain carries TRBV6-2 or TRBV6-3 and TRBJ2-7; 5 matching bases give a weak D call of TRBD2. From the germline V gene, CDR1 is MNHEY and CDR2 is SVGEGT. V is cut by 5 bases and J by 6 bases, and the space between the germline ends is 20 bases. Including cysteine and phenylalanine, the CDR3 has 15 amino acids. The kept DNA is CDR3 alone, 45 bases in frame from the first base.